What follows is one T cell receptor (beta chain) and its context. Its antigen is undetermined. Per the germline V gene, CDR1 is MDHEN and CDR2 is SYDVKM. The CDR3 totals 13 residues. J lost 6 bases, V lost 6 bases, and 5 bases had no gene match. This sample is drawn from a study of cytomegalovirus exposure and HLA in healthy donors. Whole-study findings and limits: First-cohort TCR clusters tended to co-occur in the roughly 130 validation repertoires, a later analysis found.

TCRdb's table, derived via immunoSEQ multiplex PCR, lists solely in-frame clones and lacks some. The profile shows 200,000 to 300,000 clones, about 90% of them singletons. This TCR was sampled from a young man in good health and CMV-seropositive. Sequenced sample: PBMCs. The chain recombines TRBV28 with TRBJ1-5; TRBD1 matches 7 bases. The CDR3 region is CASRRQGGQPQHF. As DNA, the CDR3 is TGTGCCAGCAGAAGACAGGGCGGTCAGCCCCAGCATTTT.